Sequencing of this T cell receptor (beta chain) was carried out in a study of beta chain features in type 1 diabetes (dated by TCRdb to the late 2010s). Describing the broader study: Mean age, gender distribution, total cell number and subset yield did not differ between patients and healthy donors. Across all samples, about 110 million sorted cells were examined, and cell number per subset correlated strongly with RNA yield. The study compared the TCRB repertoires of sorted circulating CD4+ T cell subsets in recently diagnosed type 1 diabetes patients with those in matched healthy donors. Regulatory and stem cell-like memory subsets were obtained from only 8 patients and about 8 healthy donors, while naive and central memory subsets were obtained from all 28 donors. General conclusions and limits of the study: Type 1 diabetes patients showed a moderate but significant shortening of TCRB CDR3 length in all four CD4+ subsets. Shorter templates might be favored by PCR, yet because patient and control samples were amplified and corrected together, any such skew would affect both groups equally. Naive, central memory and regulatory TCRB repertoires appeared to be more similar among patients than among healthy donors. Patients with type 1 diabetes made fewer insertions and deleted more nucleotides at VDJ recombination sites, implying thymic rearrangement abnormalities. Because cDNA was sequenced instead of genomic DNA, activated cells with high expression could be over-represented, although the groups did not differ in activation or CD3 levels. Because small numbers of individuals were included in the HLA sub-analyses, any influence of HLA type on TCRB rearrangement was left unresolved.

The entire isolated RNA was reverse transcribed using the High Capacity cDNA Reverse Transcription Kit, and thus expressed TCRB transcripts were sequenced. Naive, central memory and regulatory T cell samples underwent deep immunoSEQ sequencing, averaging about 3.57 million total reads per sample. Sorted cells were lysed in RLT buffer and RNA was extracted with DNase-treated RNeasy Micro or Mini kits, depending on cell number. To prevent cross-contamination, each cell subset was processed individually, whereas patient and healthy donor samples were processed jointly. The immunoSEQ multiplex PCR was used to amplify TCRB sequences from cDNA, generating 87-bp fragments that spanned the CDR3 region. Sequencing of the amplicons was performed on the Illumina HiSeq platform. As for how the authors treated the data: PCR bias was corrected computationally using synthetic template baselines, and reads within Hamming distance 2 were collapsed, with unmergeable singletons discarded. Reads were aligned against IMGT to assign V, D and J genes, CDR3 length and insertions or deletions at six rearrangement sites. Within each subset, clonotype counts were normalized to sorted cell number, and only after that were true diversity and Gini coefficients computed with the tcR R package. The overlap coefficient, calculated on TCRB nucleotide sequences, was used to quantify repertoire sharing. Out-of-frame TCRB sequences from naive cells were analyzed to stand in for the pre-selection repertoire. Not all clones reach the TCRdb copy of this immuneACCESS table, which keeps in-frame sequences only. Checked studies attribute under half of the gap to unresolved V genes and leave the rest unexplained. For V, J and clone size, that table is used; D and trimming come from the DNA. In this sample the table shows 810,000 or so clones, about 17% of which occur a single time. The ten largest clones represent 0.023% of the sample.

In the case of this clone: Which antigen it targets is not known. No clone much larger than this one lies a single base away; base qualities are absent.

A single peripheral blood draw of approximately 110 mL on average was collected from each donor into heparinised tubes. A BD FACSAria II was used to sort naive, central memory, regulatory and stem cell-like memory CD4+ T cells with a panel that included CD45RO, CCR7, CD25, CD127, CD95 and CD27. All sorted populations exceeded 98% purity. Right away, PBMCs were isolated by Lymphoprep density gradient centrifugation and were stained directly, with no culture step. To minimize batch effects, samples were stained and sorted in pairs, one healthy donor with one patient per experiment. The CDR3 goes from the cysteine to the phenylalanine over 15 residues. The sequence is cut down to CDR3 DNA, 45 bases in frame from base 1. The germline V and J ends show losses of 1 base and 3 bases respectively, and no gene match explains 5 bases of the junction. CDR1 and CDR2, per the germline V gene (reference sequence), are LNHNV and YYDKDF.

The V and J genes are TRBV15 and TRBJ2-5; 7 bases in the middle match TRBD2. The sequence was collected from a woman younger than 30 in good health. Specimen: naive CD4+ T cells from blood. The cell subset or site label, read with the paper, signifies: true naive CD4+ T cells. The CDR3 loop reads CATSRGRLAEETQYF. The bases are TGTGCCACCAGCAGAGGGAGGCTAGCGGAAGAGACCCAGTACTTC.